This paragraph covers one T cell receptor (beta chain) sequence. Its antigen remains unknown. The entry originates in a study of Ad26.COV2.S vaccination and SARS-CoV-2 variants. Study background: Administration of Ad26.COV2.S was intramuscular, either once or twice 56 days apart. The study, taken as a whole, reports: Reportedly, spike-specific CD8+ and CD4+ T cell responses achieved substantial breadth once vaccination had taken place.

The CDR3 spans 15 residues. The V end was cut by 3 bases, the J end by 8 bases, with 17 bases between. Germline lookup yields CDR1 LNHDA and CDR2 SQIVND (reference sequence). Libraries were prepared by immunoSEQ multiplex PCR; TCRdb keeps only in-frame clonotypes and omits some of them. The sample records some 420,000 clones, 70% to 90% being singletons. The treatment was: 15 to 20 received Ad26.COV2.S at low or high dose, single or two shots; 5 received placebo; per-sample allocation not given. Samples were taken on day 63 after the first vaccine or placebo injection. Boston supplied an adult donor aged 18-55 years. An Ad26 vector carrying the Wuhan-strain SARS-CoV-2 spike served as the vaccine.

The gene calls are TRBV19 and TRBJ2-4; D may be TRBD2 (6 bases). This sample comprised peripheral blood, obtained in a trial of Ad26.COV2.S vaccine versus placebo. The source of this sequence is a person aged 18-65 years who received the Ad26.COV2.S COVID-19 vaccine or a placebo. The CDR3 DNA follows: TGTGCCAGTAGTATCTCAGGGCAGGGAGGTCACATTCAGTACTTC. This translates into CASSISGQGGHIQYF.